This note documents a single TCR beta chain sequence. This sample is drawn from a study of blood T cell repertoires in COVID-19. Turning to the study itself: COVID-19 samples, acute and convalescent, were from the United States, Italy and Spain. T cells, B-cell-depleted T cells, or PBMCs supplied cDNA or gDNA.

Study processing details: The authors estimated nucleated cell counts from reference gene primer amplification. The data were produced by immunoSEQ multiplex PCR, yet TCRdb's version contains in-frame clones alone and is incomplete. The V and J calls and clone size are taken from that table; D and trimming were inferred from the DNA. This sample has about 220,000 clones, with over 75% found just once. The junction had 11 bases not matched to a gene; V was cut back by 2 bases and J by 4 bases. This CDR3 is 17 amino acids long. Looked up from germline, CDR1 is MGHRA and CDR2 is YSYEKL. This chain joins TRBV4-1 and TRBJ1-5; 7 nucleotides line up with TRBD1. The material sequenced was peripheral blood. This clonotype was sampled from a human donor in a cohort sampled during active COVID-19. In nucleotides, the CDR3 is TGCGCCAGCAGCCAACCGACCGGGACAGCAGCTAATCAGCCCCAGCATTTT. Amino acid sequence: CASSQPTGTAANQPQHF.